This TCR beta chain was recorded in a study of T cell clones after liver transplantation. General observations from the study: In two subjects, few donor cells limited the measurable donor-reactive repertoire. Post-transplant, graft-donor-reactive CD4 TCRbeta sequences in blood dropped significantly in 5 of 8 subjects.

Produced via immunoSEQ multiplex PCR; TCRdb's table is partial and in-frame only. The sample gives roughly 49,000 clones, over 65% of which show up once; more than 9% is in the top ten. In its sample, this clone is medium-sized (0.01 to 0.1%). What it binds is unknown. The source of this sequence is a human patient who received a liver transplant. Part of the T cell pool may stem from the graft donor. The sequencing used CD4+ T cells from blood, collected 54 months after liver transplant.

The CDR3 DNA follows: TGTGCCATCAGTGACAGGGGTCGGACTGAAGCTTTCTTT. It yields the protein CAISDRGRTEAFF. The chain couples TRBV10-3 to TRBJ1-1, with D tentatively TRBD1 (6 bases). With 3 bases removed from V and 5 bases from J, the gap between germline ends came to 10 bases. Germline assignment: CDR1 ENHRY and CDR2 SYGVKD. The CDR3 has 13 amino acids.